These 32 T cell receptor beta chains were all obtained from the same sample, sequenced in a study of T cell responses to AZD1222 COVID-19 vaccine. Some clones are missing from TCRdb's copy, which holds only in-frame ones; the method was immunoSEQ multiplex PCR. Of about 160,000 clones in the sample, about 89% were seen once. Sequenced material: peripheral blood, taken on day 0 of AZD1222 vaccination. These receptors were collected from an adult in good health.

The genes are TRBV5-1 and TRBJ2-1, with 9 bases aligning to TRBD2. Germline CDR1 reads SGHRS; CDR2 reads YFSETQ. The V and J ends lost 0 bases and 5 bases, in that order; junction bases with no gene match: 3. The CDR3 runs 15 residues. CDR3 protein: CASSLVQRGDNEQFF. The CDR3, as DNA: TGCGCCAGCAGCTTGGTCCAGCGGGGGGACAATGAGCAGTTCTTC.

This chain links TRBV2 with TRBJ2-3; TRBD2 is a possible D gene (6 bases). The ends were cut back, 4 bases at V and 8 bases at J, with 10 bases in the middle. CDR3 size: 12 residues. Germline CDR1 and CDR2: SNHLY and FYNNEI. The CDR3 protein is CASSGEASTQYF. The CDR3 DNA is TGTGCCAGCAGTGGGGAGGCGTCTACGCAGTATTTT.

The chain has TRBV7-2 and TRBJ2-7, with D possibly being TRBD1 or TRBD2 (5 bases each). Per germline, CDR1 SGHTA and CDR2 FQGNSA. This CDR3 contains 16 residues. Trimming took off 1 base at V and 5 bases at J, with 18 bases between the two ends. CDR3 sequence: CASSLVPDGALDEQYF. The CDR3 DNA sequence: TGTGCCAGCAGCTTAGTTCCCGACGGGGCTTTGGACGAGCAGTACTTC.

V usage is TRBV15 and J usage is TRBJ1-6; D is unresolved. CDR3 length: 13 residues. Germline values: CDR1 LNHNV, CDR2 YYDKDF (reference sequence). Trimming left V 1 base short and J 10 bases short, with 8 bases between. The CDR3 is CATSRVKKSPLHF. The CDR3 DNA reads TGTGCCACCAGCAGAGTAAAAAAGTCACCCCTCCACTTT. The entire variable domain, with the rest obtained from reference TRBV15 and TRBJ1-6, is as follows: DAMVIQNPRYQVTQFGKPVTLSCSQTLNHNVMYWYQQKSSQAPKLLFHYYDKDFNNEADTPDNFQSRRPNTSFCFLDIRSPGLGDTAMYLCATSRVKKSPLHFGNGTRLTVT.

The chain carries TRBV7-2 and TRBJ1-2, with D possibly being TRBD1 (6 bases). CDR3 length equals 16 residues. Trimming took 1 base from V and 4 from J, leaving 16 bases between them. CDR1 is SGHTA and CDR2 is FQGNSA in the germline V gene. For the CDR3, the DNA is TGTGCCAGCAGCTTAGAGGGCACAGGGCAGGGCTATGGCTACACCTTC. This codes for CASSLEGTGQGYGYTF.

This clone was counted a single time. The gene calls are TRBV19 and TRBJ1-5, with D perhaps matching TRBD1 (6 bases). V was pared by 5 bases and J by 3 bases, with 8 bases between. Germline lookup yields CDR1 LNHDA and CDR2 SQIVND (reference sequence). CDR3 length: 13 residues. The CDR3 sequence is CASSRDNNQPQHF. The CDR3 bases are TGTGCCAGTAGTCGGGACAACAATCAGCCCCAGCATTTT.

The J gene is TRBJ1-4, the V gene TRBV4-3; D gene unclear. The CDR3 has 15 amino acids. The ends were cut back, 0 bases at V and 3 bases at J, with 8 bases in the middle. Per the germline V gene, CDR1 is LGHNA and CDR2 is YSLEER. The CDR3 region has the DNA TGCGCCAGCAGCCAAGACGACGACCCTAATGAAAAACTGTTTTTT. This encodes CASSQDDDPNEKLFF.

The gene calls are TRBV27 and TRBJ1-3; D is unresolved. Per the germline V gene, CDR1 is MNHEY and CDR2 is SMNVEV (reference sequence). Trimming cost V 6 bases and J 2 bases, with 14 bases left between them. The CDR3 consists of 15 residues. In nucleotides, the CDR3 is TGTGCCAGCAGCACGAATCAGGATGCTGGAAACACCATATATTTT. It encodes CASSTNQDAGNTIYF.

The chain uses TRBV5-1 and TRBJ2-7; 8 nucleotides align to TRBD1. Germline lookup yields CDR1 SGHRS and CDR2 YFSETQ. V was clipped by 4 bases and J by 5 bases; unmatched bases: 14. CDR3 length equals 16 residues. The CDR3: CASSPGNGQGINEQYF. CDR3 sequence (DNA): TGCGCCAGCAGCCCGGGAAACGGACAGGGTATCAACGAGCAGTACTTC.

The CDR3 nucleotides are TGTGCCAGCTCATCCTCGGAAATATATGAAGGCCCCTACGAGCAGTACTTC. This encodes CASSSSEIYEGPYEQYF. The chain has TRBV18 and TRBJ2-7; no firm D call. The V end was cut by 5 bases, the J end by 2 bases, with 22 bases between. Germline CDR1 and CDR2: KGHSH and LQKENI. The CDR3 covers 17 residues.

V and J are TRBV5-4 and TRBJ2-7; D possibly corresponds to TRBD2 (7 bases). CDR1 and CDR2 (germline): SGHNT, YYREEE (reference sequence). The CDR3 has 14 amino acids. The V end lost 2 bases, the J end lost 0 bases, and 9 bases lay between the germline ends. CDR3 region: CASSFGGRSYEQYF. CDR3 bases: TGTGCCAGCAGCTTCGGGGGGCGCTCCTACGAGCAGTACTTC.

The chain joins TRBV4-3 to TRBJ1-4; D is uncertain. Trimming removed 1 base at V and 4 bases at J, with 10 bases between. The CDR3 is 15 residues long. The V gene's germline CDR1 is LGHNA and CDR2 YSLEER. CDR3 protein: CASSQATVGNEKLFF. CDR3 DNA sequence: TGCGCCAGCAGCCAAGCTACAGTGGGTAATGAAAAACTGTTTTTT.

The J gene is TRBJ2-7, the V gene TRBV6-5, with D possibly TRBD2 on 6 matching bases. Germline V lookup: CDR1 MNHEY, CDR2 SVGAGI. V dropped 6 bases and J dropped 6 bases, with 15 bases sitting between them. This CDR3 is 13 amino acids long. The CDR3 nucleotides read TGTGCCAGCAGAGGAGGGCCTGAGGGCGAGCAGTACTTC. This encodes CASRGGPEGEQYF.

J is TRBJ2-2 and V is TRBV5-4; TRBD2 matches 14 bases. CDR1 and CDR2 from the germline V gene are SGHNT and YYREEE (reference sequence). After removal of 0 bases from V and 5 bases from J, the junction contained 3 bases not matched to a gene. This CDR3 has 17 amino acids. In nucleotides, the CDR3 is TGTGCCAGCAGCTTGGGAGGGACTAGCGGGAGAACCGGGGAGCTGTTTTTT. This gives the protein CASSLGGTSGRTGELFF.

This rearrangement joins TRBV5-1 to TRBJ1-1, with 9 bases lining up with TRBD1. The length of the CDR3 is 13 residues. J gave up 10 bases and V 4 bases, and 8 bases lay outside the gene matches. Per the germline V gene, CDR1 is SGHRS and CDR2 is YFSETQ. CDR3 sequence (DNA): TGCGCCAGCAGCCCCTCCGGGACAGGGTCAGCTTTCTTT. Its translation is CASSPSGTGSAFF. Based on the CDR3 plus reference TRBV5-1 and TRBJ1-1, the full variable domain is KAGVTQTPRYLIKTRGQQVTLSCSPISGHRSVSWYQQTPGQGLQFLFEYFSETQRNKGNFPGRFSGRQFSNSRSEMNVSTLELGDSALYLCASSPSGTGSAFFGQGTRLTVV.

The gene calls are TRBV4-1 and TRBJ1-4; D remains ambiguous. This CDR3 comprises 14 residues. Germline-derived CDR1 and CDR2 are MGHRA and YSYEKL. V gave up 1 base and J gave up 7 bases, with 10 bases separating them. CDR3 DNA: TGCGCCAGCAGCCAAGTTACCCTCCGTGAAAAACTGTTTTTT. Protein: CASSQVTLREKLFF.

The V and J genes are TRBV10-3 and TRBJ1-2; D remains ambiguous. V was cut by 0 bases and J by 7 bases, with 18 bases left in between. The germline gives CDR1 ENHRY, CDR2 SYGVKD. This CDR3 has 16 residues. CDR3 in DNA: TGTGCCATCAGTGAGTCACTAGTTGGCGCGTTGGGTGGCTACACCTTC. The encoded protein is CAISESLVGALGGYTF.

This clone was seen just once. The genes are TRBV29-1 and TRBJ1-1; 8 bases are a match to TRBD1. The V gene end was trimmed by 4 bases and the J gene end by 0 bases; junction bases not matched to a gene: 10. Germline V gene lookup returns CDR1 SQVTM and CDR2 ANQGSEA. This CDR3 is built from 16 residues. DNA for the CDR3: TGCAGCGTTGTGGGAGGGACAGGCAATATGAACACTGAAGCTTTCTTT. Protein product: CSVVGGTGNMNTEAFF.

This clone was counted a single time. The chain uses TRBV19 and TRBJ1-2, with unresolved D. CDR3 length equals 15 residues. The germline gives CDR1 LNHDA, CDR2 SQIVND (reference sequence). Trimming cost V 7 bases and J 4 bases, with 19 bases left between them. In DNA form, the CDR3 reads TGTGCCAGTACCTCCCCCCATCGGGGATCCTATGGCTACACCTTC. Translating gives CASTSPHRGSYGYTF. Based on the CDR3 plus reference TRBV19 and TRBJ1-2, the full variable domain is DGGITQSPKYLFRKEGQNVTLSCEQNLNHDAMYWYRQDPGQGLRLIYYSQIVNDFQKGDIAEGYSVSREKKESFPLTVTSAQKNPTAFYLCASTSPHRGSYGYTFGSGTRLTVV.

The chain couples TRBV7-9 to TRBJ2-1, with unresolved D. The germline V and J ends were trimmed by 5 bases and 7 bases, with 18 bases remaining between them. This CDR3 is built from 15 residues. Germline V gene data show CDR1 as SEHNR and CDR2 as FQNEAQ (reference sequence). This CDR3 reads CASSHTPPGGNEQFF. CDR3 nucleotide sequence: TGTGCCAGCAGCCACACCCCCCCAGGCGGTAATGAGCAGTTCTTC.

This CDR3 is CASSYLGSTNEKLFF. CDR3 nucleotides: TGCGCCAGCAGCTATTTGGGATCAACTAATGAAAAACTGTTTTTT. This chain connects TRBV5-1 to TRBJ1-4; the D is unclear. The V gene lost 3 bases and the J gene lost 0 bases, with 9 bases spanning the gap. CDR3 size: 15 residues. Per the germline V gene, CDR1 is SGHRS and CDR2 is YFSETQ. The full variable domain, completed using reference TRBV5-1 and TRBJ1-4, is KAGVTQTPRYLIKTRGQQVTLSCSPISGHRSVSWYQQTPGQGLQFLFEYFSETQRNKGNFPGRFSGRQFSNSRSEMNVSTLELGDSALYLCASSYLGSTNEKLFFGSGTQLSVL.

This clone was counted a single time. This chain links TRBV7-9 with TRBJ2-1; 7 bases are a match to TRBD1. CDR3 length: 15 residues. Germline values: CDR1 SEHNR, CDR2 FQNEAQ (reference sequence). V trimming: 5 bases; J trimming: 1 base; junction bases outside the gene matches: 5. The CDR3 is CASSPSRGSYNEQFF. CDR3 DNA: TGTGCCAGCAGCCCCTCCAGGGGGTCCTACAATGAGCAGTTCTTC.

V gene TRBV10-1 combines with J gene TRBJ1-4; tentatively, D is TRBD1 (5 bases). The V end lost 6 bases, the J end lost 4 bases, and 12 bases lay between the germline ends. Germline V gives CDR1 WNHNN, CDR2 SYGVQD (reference sequence). The CDR3 runs 14 residues. The CDR3 DNA is TGCGCCAGCAGCGCGGGACGGCTTAATGAAAAACTGTTTTTT. This translates into CASSAGRLNEKLFF.

A few counts support this clone. DNA of the CDR3: TGTGCCAGCAGCTTAGTAGGCCTAGCTAATGGCGGGGAGCTGTTTTTT. This encodes CASSLVGLANGGELFF. The genes are TRBV7-2 and TRBJ2-2; D perhaps matches TRBD2 (5 bases). The CDR3 is made up of 16 amino acids. V was shortened by 1 base and J by 7 bases, with 16 bases between the two germline ends. CDR1 is SGHTA, CDR2 FQGNSA, per germline. Filled out from reference TRBV7-2 and TRBJ2-2, the complete variable domain reads GAGVSQSPSNKVTEKGKDVELRCDPISGHTALYWYRQSLGQGLEFLIYFQGNSAPDKSGLPSDRFSAERTGGSVSTLTIQRTQQEDSAVYLCASSLVGLANGGELFFGEGSRLTVL.

The rearrangement links TRBV7-6 to TRBJ2-1; 12 bases map to TRBD2. The germline CDR1 and CDR2 sequences are SGHVS and FNYEAQ. This CDR3 comprises 15 residues. Trimming removed 2 bases from V and 4 bases from J; junction bases left unmatched: 0. CDR3 in DNA: TGTGCCAGCAGCTTACTAGCGGGAGGGTACAATGAGCAGTTCTTC. Translation: CASSLLAGGYNEQFF.

This clone was detected only a few times. Other nucleotide sequences from this sample produce the same CDR3. The genes are TRBV29-1 and TRBJ2-7, with TRBD1 as a possible D gene (5 bases). The germline V gene encodes CDR1 SQVTM and CDR2 ANQGSEA. V shed 4 bases and J shed 0 bases, with 13 bases lying between them. There are 14 residues in the CDR3. The CDR3 nucleotides read TGCAGCGTTGGAACAGGCGGTTCCTCCTACGAGCAGTACTTC. Protein sequence: CSVGTGGSSYEQYF.

The CDR3 bases are TGTGCCAGCAGCCCACTATTTGGGACAGTTTACAATGAGCAGTTCTTC. Its translation: CASSPLFGTVYNEQFF. The J gene is TRBJ2-1, the V gene TRBV11-2, with 7 nucleotides matching TRBD1. The V and J ends lost 5 bases and 4 bases, in that order; junction bases with no gene match: 11. The CDR3 sequence is 16 residues long. The germline CDR1 and CDR2 sequences are SGHAT and FQNNGV.

The chain couples TRBV28 to TRBJ1-1; 9 bases line up with TRBD1. V trimming: 1 base; J trimming: 11 bases; junction bases outside the gene matches: 8. The CDR3 extends over 14 amino acids. Per germline, CDR1 MDHEN and CDR2 SYDVKM. The CDR3 sequence: CASSLSSDRGRAFF. For the CDR3, the DNA is TGTGCCAGCAGTTTATCCTCGGACAGGGGCCGGGCTTTCTTT.

This CDR3 is CASSRYRGRSSPLHF. The CDR3 DNA reads TGCGCCAGCAGCCGCTACAGAGGGAGGAGTTCACCCCTCCACTTT. The chain has TRBV4-3 and TRBJ1-6; no reliable D call. The CDR3 covers 15 residues. CDR1 is LGHNA and CDR2 is YSLEER in the germline V gene. Trimming removed 4 bases from V and 9 bases from J, with 16 bases in between.

This chain links TRBV15 with TRBJ1-4; the D is unclear. The germline V gene encodes CDR1 LNHNV and CDR2 YYDKDF (reference sequence). This CDR3 is 15 amino acids long. V was shortened by 0 bases and J by 1 base, with 6 bases between the two germline ends. The CDR3 DNA follows: TGTGCCACCAGCAGAGAAGGACTAACTAATGAAAAACTGTTTTTT. This encodes CATSREGLTNEKLFF.

The chain recombines TRBV30 with TRBJ1-1; no definite D call. The CDR3 loop spans 15 amino acids. Germline loops: CDR1 GTSNPN, CDR2 SVGIG (reference sequence). Trimming took 2 bases from V and 0 from J, leaving 13 bases between them. This CDR3 reads CAWSTTDYMNTEAFF. The CDR3 nucleotides read TGTGCCTGGAGTACTACGGATTACATGAACACTGAAGCTTTCTTT.

In DNA, the CDR3 is TGTGCCAGCAGCCTCAAGCTTGAGCAGTTCTTC. Translation gives CASSLKLEQFF. The chain employs TRBV9 and TRBJ2-1, with D unclear. The CDR3 runs 11 residues. Trimming shortened V by 4 bases and J by 9 bases, and 8 bases separated the two germline ends. Germline V gives CDR1 SGDLS, CDR2 YYNGEE.